Listed below are T cell receptor beta chains from one sample, sequenced in a study of blood T cell repertoires in COVID-19. Clones were sequenced by immunoSEQ multiplex PCR, and TCRdb holds only the in-frame ones, with some missing. The sample lists over 250,000 clones, 86% occurring once. The specimen was peripheral blood. The source of these receptors is a woman aged 65 to 85 with COVID-19, enrolled during active disease. Both conserved end residues are part of each CDR3. D genes are given only for firm matches. Where a row states a size, it is once, few, many or the class of an expanded clone; other rows omit it.

>TRBV30|TRBJ1-2|12|.|.
CAWSEQAGGYTF
TGTGCCTGGAGTGAACAGGCTGGTGGCTACACCTTC
>TRBV4-2|TRBJ1-2|15|.|.
CASSQDLRGNYGYTF
TGTGCCAGCAGCCAAGATTTAAGAGGGAACTATGGCTACACCTTC
>TRBV7-9|TRBJ1-3|15|.|TRBD1
CASSRDRVAGNTIYF
TGTGCCAGCAGCCGAGACAGGGTGGCTGGAAACACCATATATTTT
>TRBV5-1|TRBJ2-1|15|.|TRBD2
CASSQGLAGGWEQFF
TGCGCCAGCAGCCAGGGACTAGCGGGGGGTTGGGAGCAGTTCTTC
>TRBV2|TRBJ2-7|13|.|.
CARSPGTGNEQYF
TGTGCCAGGTCTCCCGGCACAGGGAATGAGCAGTACTTC
>TRBV2|TRBJ2-3|16|.|TRBD2
CASRRLAGGRTDTQYF
TGTGCCAGCAGAAGACTAGCGGGGGGGCGCACAGATACGCAGTATTTT
>TRBV11-2|TRBJ2-5|15|.|.
CASSFSGARGETQYF
TGTGCCAGCAGCTTCAGCGGGGCGAGGGGGGAGACCCAGTACTTC
>TRBV19|TRBJ2-1|14|.|TRBD1
CASSIVGTGNEQFF
TGTGCCAGTAGTATAGTAGGGACAGGGAATGAGCAGTTCTTC
>TRBV24-1|TRBJ2-2|14|.|.
CATGWGQNTGELFF
TGTGCCACCGGATGGGGGCAGAACACCGGGGAGCTGTTTTTT
>TRBV24-1|TRBJ2-1|17|.|TRBD2
CATSDLAGGSSYNEQFF
TGTGCCACCAGTGACTTAGCGGGGGGGAGCTCCTACAATGAGCAGTTCTTC
>TRBV7-9|TRBJ1-5|14|.|.
CASSSGYSNQPQHF
TGTGCCAGCAGCTCAGGGTATAGCAATCAGCCCCAGCATTTT
>TRBV7-2|TRBJ2-7|14|.|.
CASSLARATYEQYF
TGTGCCAGCAGCTTAGCGAGGGCGACCTACGAGCAGTACTTC
>TRBV4-3|TRBJ2-6|15|.|.
CASSPSGFGANVLTF
TGCGCCAGCAGCCCCTCGGGGTTTGGGGCCAACGTCCTGACTTTC
>TRBV7-2|TRBJ2-1|13|.|.
CASSLDLRGEQFF
TGTGCCAGCAGCTTAGATTTGAGAGGTGAGCAGTTCTTC
>TRBV30|TRBJ2-4|12|.|.
CAWSLGGNIQYF
TGTGCCTGGAGTCTCGGCGGAAACATTCAGTACTTC
>TRBV19|TRBJ1-2|14|.|.
CASSPQLRGYGYTF
TGTGCCAGTAGTCCTCAGTTAAGAGGCTATGGCTACACCTTC
>TRBV2|TRBJ2-1|13|.|.
CASSATGNNEQFF
TGTGCCAGCAGTGCTACAGGGAACAATGAGCAGTTCTTC
>TRBV4-3|TRBJ1-3|15|.|.
CASSQEARSGNTIYF
TGCGCCAGCAGCCAAGAAGCCCGCTCTGGAAACACCATATATTTT
>TRBV6-5|TRBJ1-5|11|.|.
CASSRGQPQHF
TGTGCCAGCAGCAGGGGACAGCCCCAGCATTTT
>TRBV7-9|TRBJ1-4|14|.|.
CASSVLQGNEKLFF
TGTGCCAGCAGCGTCCTACAGGGAAATGAAAAACTGTTTTTT
>TRBV29-1|TRBJ1-2|14|.|TRBD1
CSVVAGGGNYGYTF
TGCAGCGTTGTGGCAGGGGGCGGGAACTATGGCTACACCTTC
>TRBV5-1|TRBJ1-1|15|few|.
CASSLRQGSGTEAFF
TGCGCCAGCAGCTTGAGGCAGGGCTCAGGGACTGAAGCTTTCTTT
>TRBV10-2|TRBJ2-7|11|.|.
CASSESGKQYF
TGCGCCAGCAGTGAGTCCGGGAAACAGTACTTC
>TRBV14|TRBJ1-2|16|few|.
CASSQVSGTPNYGYTF
TGTGCCAGCAGCCAAGTCAGCGGGACACCCAACTATGGCTACACCTTC
>TRBV19|TRBJ1-4|16|.|TRBD1
CASSIRSGTANEKLFF
TGTGCCAGTAGTATAAGATCAGGGACAGCTAATGAAAAACTGTTTTTT
>TRBV6-2/TRBV6-3|TRBJ1-2|16|.|TRBD1
CASSSHYRGPNYGYTF
TGTGCCAGCAGCTCTCATTACAGGGGCCCCAACTATGGCTACACCTTC
>TRBV2|TRBJ1-5|17|.|TRBD1
CASSPGQGTTNNQPQHF
TGTGCCAGCAGCCCGGGACAGGGGACTACGAACAATCAGCCCCAGCATTTT
>TRBV6-5|TRBJ1-2|13|.|.
CASSYGGNYGYTF
TGTGCCAGCAGTTACGGCGGAAACTATGGCTACACCTTC
>TRBV27|TRBJ2-7|14|.|.
CASSLSQGLYEQYF
TGTGCCAGCAGTTTAAGCCAGGGGTTGTACGAGCAGTACTTC
>TRBV10-1|TRBJ2-5|15|.|TRBD2
CASSDTSGKQETQYF
TGCGCCAGCAGTGATACTAGCGGGAAACAAGAGACCCAGTACTTC
>TRBV3-1/TRBV3-2|TRBJ2-7|15|.|TRBD2
CASSQHGQRGIEQYF
TGTGCCAGCAGCCAACATGGACAGCGGGGGATCGAGCAGTACTTC
>TRBV6-5|TRBJ1-3|15|once|TRBD1
CASSQTGGSGNTIYF
TGTGCCAGCAGCCAGACAGGGGGCTCTGGAAACACCATATATTTT
>TRBV25-1|TRBJ2-5|16|.|TRBD2
CASRETSGPVTETQYF
TGTGCCAGCAGAGAGACTAGCGGTCCCGTGACGGAGACCCAGTACTTC
>TRBV11-2|TRBJ1-1|13|.|.
CASSLERRRGAFF
TGTGCCAGCAGCTTAGAAAGGCGGCGTGGAGCTTTCTTT
>TRBV7-2|TRBJ1-2|13|.|.
CASSTRGGDGYTF
TGTGCCAGCAGCACCCGGGGGGGCGATGGCTACACCTTC
>TRBV3-1/TRBV3-2|TRBJ1-4|13|few|TRBD1
CASSDRGIEKLFF
TGTGCCAGCAGCGACAGGGGAATTGAAAAACTGTTTTTT
>TRBV10-2|TRBJ1-2|13|.|TRBD1
CASRPGQAYGYTF
TGCGCCAGCAGACCTGGACAGGCCTATGGCTACACCTTC
>TRBV5-4|TRBJ1-3|17|.|TRBD1
CASSLKGTGKSGNTIYF
TGTGCCAGCAGCTTGAAAGGGACAGGTAAGTCTGGAAACACCATATATTTT
>TRBV7-3|TRBJ2-2|16|few|.
CASSLRGTGNTGELFF
TGTGCCAGCAGCCTCCGGGGGACCGGTAACACCGGGGAGCTGTTTTTT
>TRBV28|TRBJ1-2|14|.|.
CASSLGGGSEGYTF
TGTGCCAGCAGTTTGGGGGGGGGATCAGAGGGCTACACCTTC
>TRBV19|TRBJ1-2|13|.|TRBD1
CASNVGQGGGYTF
TGTGCCAGTAATGTAGGACAGGGAGGAGGCTACACCTTC
>TRBV2|TRBJ1-6|14|.|TRBD1
CASSRTGERSPLHF
TGTGCCAGCAGCCGGACAGGGGAAAGGTCACCCCTCCACTTT
>TRBV27|TRBJ2-6|17|.|TRBD1
CASSDPGQGAGANVLTF
TGTGCCAGCAGTGATCCGGGACAGGGGGCTGGGGCCAACGTCCTGACTTTC
>TRBV5-1|TRBJ1-5|15|.|TRBD1
CASSFGTGFGQPQHF
TGCGCCAGCAGCTTCGGGACAGGGTTCGGGCAGCCCCAGCATTTT
>TRBV4-3|TRBJ2-3|21|.|TRBD2
CASSQNTHRRTSGGSTDTQYF
TGCGCCAGCAGCCAAAATACACATCGACGGACTAGCGGGGGGAGCACAGATACGCAGTATTTT
>TRBV25-1|TRBJ1-3|16|.|TRBD1
CASSEGDRFSGNTIYF
TGTGCCAGCAGTGAGGGGGACAGATTCTCTGGAAACACCATATATTTT
>TRBV6-2/TRBV6-3|TRBJ1-1|12|.|.
CASSLGLTEAFF
TGTGCCAGCAGTTTAGGACTCACGGAAGCTTTCTTT
>TRBV9|TRBJ2-1|15|.|.
CASSVGAGSYNEQFF
TGTGCCAGCAGCGTAGGGGCGGGATCCTACAATGAGCAGTTCTTC
>TRBV5-6|TRBJ1-6|16|.|TRBD1
CASSASTGLHNSPLHF
TGTGCCAGCAGCGCCTCGACAGGGCTTCATAATTCACCCCTCCACTTT
>TRBV19|TRBJ1-2|15|.|TRBD1
CASSPPGQVVAGYTF
TGTGCCAGTAGTCCCCCGGGACAGGTCGTGGCAGGCTACACCTTC
>TRBV27|TRBJ2-7|13|.|.
CASSFGQGGEQYF
TGTGCCAGCAGTTTTGGACAGGGAGGGGAGCAGTACTTC
>TRBV6-9|TRBJ2-5|14|once|.
CASSYMGGWETQYF
TGTGCCAGCAGTTATATGGGGGGATGGGAGACCCAGTACTTC
>TRBV10-3|TRBJ2-7|16|.|TRBD2
CAISESLAGFPYEQYF
TGTGCCATCAGTGAGTCACTAGCGGGGTTCCCCTACGAGCAGTACTTC
>TRBV7-9|TRBJ1-5|13|.|.
CASSLDGNQPQHF
TGTGCCAGCAGCTTAGACGGGAATCAGCCCCAGCATTTT